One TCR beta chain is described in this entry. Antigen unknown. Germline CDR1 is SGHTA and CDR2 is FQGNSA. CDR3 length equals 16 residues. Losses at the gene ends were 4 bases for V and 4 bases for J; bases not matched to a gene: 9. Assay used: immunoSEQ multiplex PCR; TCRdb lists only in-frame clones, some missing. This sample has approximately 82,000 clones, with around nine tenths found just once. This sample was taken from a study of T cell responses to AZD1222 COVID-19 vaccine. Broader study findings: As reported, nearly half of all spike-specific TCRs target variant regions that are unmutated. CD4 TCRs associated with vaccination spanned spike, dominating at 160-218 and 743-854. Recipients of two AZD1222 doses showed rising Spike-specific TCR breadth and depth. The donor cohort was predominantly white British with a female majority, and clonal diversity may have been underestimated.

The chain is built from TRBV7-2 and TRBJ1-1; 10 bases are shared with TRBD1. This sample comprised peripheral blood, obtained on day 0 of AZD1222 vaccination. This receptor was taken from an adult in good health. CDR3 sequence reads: CASSSIRTGGATEAFF. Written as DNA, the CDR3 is TGTGCCAGCAGCTCAATTAGGACAGGGGGGGCCACTGAAGCTTTCTTT.